Shown below are 3 T cell receptor beta chains from a single sample sequenced in a study of cytomegalovirus exposure and HLA in healthy donors. Clones were sequenced by immunoSEQ multiplex PCR, and TCRdb holds only the in-frame ones, with some missing. The sample holds fewer than 130,000 clones, roughly 90% seen once. Sequenced sample: PBMCs. The receptors derive from a woman between 18 and 30 years old in good health and CMV-seronegative.

The CDR3 sequence is CASSSGQGSNQPQHF. CDR3 coding DNA: TGTGCCAGCAGCTCGGGACAGGGAAGCAATCAGCCCCAGCATTTT. The V and J genes are TRBV5-4 and TRBJ1-5; 9 bases line up with TRBD1. Per the germline V gene, CDR1 is SGHNT and CDR2 is YYREEE (reference sequence). Germline trimming cut 3 bases from V and 1 base from J; bases unmatched to any gene: 2. CDR3 length: 15 amino acids.

In nucleotides, the CDR3 is TGTGCCAGCAGTCCTGACAGGGGGAACACTGAAGCTTTCTTT. Translating it yields CASSPDRGNTEAFF. The V and J genes are TRBV27 and TRBJ1-1; 8 bases are shared with TRBD1. Germline values: CDR1 MNHEY, CDR2 SMNVEV (reference sequence). The CDR3 totals 14 residues. V trimming: 5 bases; J trimming: 1 base; junction bases outside the gene matches: 3.

This clone has a handful of counts. The chain has TRBV18 and TRBJ1-6; possibly TRBD1 for D (5 bases). This CDR3 has 15 residues. Germline CDR1 reads KGHSH; CDR2 reads LQKENI. Trimming pared 4 bases from V and 3 bases from J, leaving 10 bases between. CDR3 region: CASSHQGRYNSPLHF. The DNA of the CDR3 is TGTGCCAGCTCACACCAGGGTCGCTATAATTCACCCCTCCACTTT.